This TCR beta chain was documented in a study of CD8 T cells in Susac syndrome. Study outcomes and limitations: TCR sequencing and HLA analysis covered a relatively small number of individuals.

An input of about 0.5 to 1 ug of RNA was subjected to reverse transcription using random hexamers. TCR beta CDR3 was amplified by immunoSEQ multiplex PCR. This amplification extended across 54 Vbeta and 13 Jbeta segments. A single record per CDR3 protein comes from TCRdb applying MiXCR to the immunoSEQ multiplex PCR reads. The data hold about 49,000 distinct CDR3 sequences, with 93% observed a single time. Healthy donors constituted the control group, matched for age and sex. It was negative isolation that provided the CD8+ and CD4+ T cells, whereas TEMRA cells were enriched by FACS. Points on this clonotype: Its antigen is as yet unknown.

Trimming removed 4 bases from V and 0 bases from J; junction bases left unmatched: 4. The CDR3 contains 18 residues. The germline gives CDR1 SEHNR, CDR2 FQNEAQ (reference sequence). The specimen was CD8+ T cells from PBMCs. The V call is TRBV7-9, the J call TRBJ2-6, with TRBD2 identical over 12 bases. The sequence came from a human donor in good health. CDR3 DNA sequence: TGTGCCAGCAGCTCCTCGACTAGCGGGAGCTCTGGGGCCAACGTCCTGACTTTC. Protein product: CASSSSTSGSSGANVLTF.